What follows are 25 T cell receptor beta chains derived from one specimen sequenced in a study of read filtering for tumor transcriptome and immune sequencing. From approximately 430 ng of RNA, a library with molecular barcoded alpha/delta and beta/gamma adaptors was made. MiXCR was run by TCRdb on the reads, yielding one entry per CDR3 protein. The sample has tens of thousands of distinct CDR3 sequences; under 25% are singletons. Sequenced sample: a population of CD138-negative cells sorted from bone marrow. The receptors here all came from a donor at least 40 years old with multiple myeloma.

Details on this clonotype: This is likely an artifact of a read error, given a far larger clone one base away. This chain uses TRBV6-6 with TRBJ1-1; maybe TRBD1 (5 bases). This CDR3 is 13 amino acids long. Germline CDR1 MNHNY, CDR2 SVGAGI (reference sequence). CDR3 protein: CASSPDLGGKASF. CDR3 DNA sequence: TGTGCCAGCAGTCCAGACCTGGGGGGGAAAGCTTCCTTT.

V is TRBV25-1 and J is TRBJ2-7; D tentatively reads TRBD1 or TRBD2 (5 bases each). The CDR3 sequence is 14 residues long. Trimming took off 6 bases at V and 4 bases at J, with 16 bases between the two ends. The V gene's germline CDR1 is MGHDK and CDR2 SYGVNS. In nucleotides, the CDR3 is TGTGCCAGCAGGGAACACACCGGGGCTTACGAGCAGTACTTC. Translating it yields CASREHTGAYEQYF.

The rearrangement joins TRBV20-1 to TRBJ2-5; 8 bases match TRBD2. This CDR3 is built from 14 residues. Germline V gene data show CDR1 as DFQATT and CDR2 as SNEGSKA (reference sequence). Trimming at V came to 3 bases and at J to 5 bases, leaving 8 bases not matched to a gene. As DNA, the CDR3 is TGCAGTGCTAGTCCGGGGGGGTCCCTGGAGACCCAGTACTTC. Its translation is CSASPGGSLETQYF.

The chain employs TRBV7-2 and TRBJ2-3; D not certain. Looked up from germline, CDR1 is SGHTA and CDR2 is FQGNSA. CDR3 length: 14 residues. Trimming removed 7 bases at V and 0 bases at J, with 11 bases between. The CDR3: CASTPPPSTDTQYF. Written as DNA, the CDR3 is TGTGCCAGCACCCCGCCTCCCAGCACAGATACGCAGTATTTT.

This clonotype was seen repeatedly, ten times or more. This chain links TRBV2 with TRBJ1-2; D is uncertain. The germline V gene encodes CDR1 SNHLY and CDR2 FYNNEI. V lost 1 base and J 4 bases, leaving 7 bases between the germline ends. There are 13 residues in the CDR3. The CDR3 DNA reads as TGTGCCAGCAGTGAAGAGGGTGTCTATGGCTACACCTTC. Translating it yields CASSEEGVYGYTF.

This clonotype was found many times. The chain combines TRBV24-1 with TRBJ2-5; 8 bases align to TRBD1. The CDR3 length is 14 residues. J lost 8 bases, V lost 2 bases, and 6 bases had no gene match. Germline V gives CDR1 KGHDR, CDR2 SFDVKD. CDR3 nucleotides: TGTGCCACCAGTGATTCCAGACAGGGGTACACCCAGTACTTC. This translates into CATSDSRQGYTQYF.

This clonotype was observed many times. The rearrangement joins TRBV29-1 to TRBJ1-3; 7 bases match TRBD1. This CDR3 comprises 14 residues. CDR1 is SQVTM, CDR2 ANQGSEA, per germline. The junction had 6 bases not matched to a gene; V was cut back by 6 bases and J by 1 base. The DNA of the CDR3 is TGCAGCGTGGAGATGACAGGGTCTGGAAACACCATATATTTT. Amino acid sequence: CSVEMTGSGNTIYF.

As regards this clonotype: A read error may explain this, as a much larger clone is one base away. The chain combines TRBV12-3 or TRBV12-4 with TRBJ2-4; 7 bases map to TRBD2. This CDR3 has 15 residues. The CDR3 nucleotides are TGTGCCAGCAGTCTTGGGAGGGCCAGCAAAAACATTAAGTACTTC. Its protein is CASSLGRASKNIKYF.

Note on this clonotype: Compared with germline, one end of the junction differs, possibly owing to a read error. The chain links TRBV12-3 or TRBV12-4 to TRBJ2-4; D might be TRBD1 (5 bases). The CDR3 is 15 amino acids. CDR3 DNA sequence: TGTGTCAGCAGTTCCACGGTTCTACAGGCAAACATTCAGTACTTC. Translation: CVSSSTVLQANIQYF.

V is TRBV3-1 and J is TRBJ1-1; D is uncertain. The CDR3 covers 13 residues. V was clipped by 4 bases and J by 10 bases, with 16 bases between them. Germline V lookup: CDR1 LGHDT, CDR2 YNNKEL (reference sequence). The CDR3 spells CASSPKGGRGAFF. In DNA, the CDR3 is TGTGCCAGCAGCCCCAAAGGAGGGAGAGGAGCTTTCTTT.

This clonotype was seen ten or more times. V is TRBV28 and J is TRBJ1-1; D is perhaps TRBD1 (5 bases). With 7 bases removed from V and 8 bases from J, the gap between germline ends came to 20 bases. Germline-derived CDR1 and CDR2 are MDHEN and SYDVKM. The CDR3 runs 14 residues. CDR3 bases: TGTGCCAGCAACGACCCGAATACAGGATACGAAGCTTTCTTT. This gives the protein CASNDPNTGYEAFF.

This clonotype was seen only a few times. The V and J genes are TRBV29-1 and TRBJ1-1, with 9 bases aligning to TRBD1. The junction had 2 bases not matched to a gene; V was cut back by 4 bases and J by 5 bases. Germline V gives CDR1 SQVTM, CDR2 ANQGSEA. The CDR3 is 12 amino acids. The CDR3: CSVGDRDTEAFF. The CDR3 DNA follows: TGCAGCGTTGGGGACAGGGATACTGAAGCTTTCTTT.

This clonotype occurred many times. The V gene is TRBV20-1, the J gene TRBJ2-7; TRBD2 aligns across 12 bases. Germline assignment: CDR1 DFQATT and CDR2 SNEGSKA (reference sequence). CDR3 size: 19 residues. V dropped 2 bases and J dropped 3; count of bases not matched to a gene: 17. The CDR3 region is CSARPAGLAGYAGIYEQYF. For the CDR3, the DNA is TGCAGTGCTAGACCAGCAGGACTAGCGGGGTATGCGGGCATCTACGAGCAGTACTTC.

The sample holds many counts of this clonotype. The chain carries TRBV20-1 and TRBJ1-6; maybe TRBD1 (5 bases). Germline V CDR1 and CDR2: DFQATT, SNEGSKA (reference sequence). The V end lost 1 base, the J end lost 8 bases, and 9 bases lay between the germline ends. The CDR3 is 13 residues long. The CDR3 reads CSARVDSYSPLHF. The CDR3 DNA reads TGCAGTGCTAGAGTAGACAGTTATTCACCCCTCCACTTT.

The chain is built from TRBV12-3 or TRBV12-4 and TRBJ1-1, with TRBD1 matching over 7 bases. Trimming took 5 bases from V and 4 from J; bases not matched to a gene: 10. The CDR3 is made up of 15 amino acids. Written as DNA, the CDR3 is TGTGCCAGCAGTCCGGACAGGTGGCGCATCACTGAAGCTTTCTTT. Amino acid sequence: CASSPDRWRITEAFF.

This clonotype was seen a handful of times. The CDR3 nucleotides are TGTGCCAGCAGTGGACAGGGGGCTGGGTATTTT. This sequence encodes CASSGQGAGYF. The J gene is TRBJ2-3, the V gene TRBV28, with 11 nucleotides matching TRBD1. This CDR3 is 11 amino acids long. Germline loops: CDR1 MDHEN, CDR2 SYDVKM. J gave up 14 bases and V 5 bases, and 3 bases lay outside the gene matches. The variable domain in full, completed from reference TRBV28 and TRBJ2-3, reads DVKVTQSSRYLVKRTGEKVFLECVQDMDHENMFWYRQDPGLGLRLIYFSYDVKMKEKGDIPEGYSVSREKKERFSLILESASTNQTSMYLCASSGQGAGYFGPGTRLTVL.

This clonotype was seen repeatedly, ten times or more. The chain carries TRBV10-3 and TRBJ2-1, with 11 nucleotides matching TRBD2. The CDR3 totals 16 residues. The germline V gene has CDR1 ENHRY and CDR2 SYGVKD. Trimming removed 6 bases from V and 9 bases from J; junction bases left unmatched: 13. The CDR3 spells CAIRGHATSGVGEQFF. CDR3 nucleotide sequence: TGTGCCATCAGGGGACATGCGACTAGCGGGGTAGGTGAGCAGTTCTTC.

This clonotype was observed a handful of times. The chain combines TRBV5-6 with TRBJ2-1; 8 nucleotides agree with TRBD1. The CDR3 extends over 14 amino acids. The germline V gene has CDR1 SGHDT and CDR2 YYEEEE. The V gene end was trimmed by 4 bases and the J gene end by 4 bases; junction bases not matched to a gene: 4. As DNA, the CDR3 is TGTGCCAGCAGCGGGGACAGGCCGTACAATGAGCAGTTCTTC. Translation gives CASSGDRPYNEQFF.

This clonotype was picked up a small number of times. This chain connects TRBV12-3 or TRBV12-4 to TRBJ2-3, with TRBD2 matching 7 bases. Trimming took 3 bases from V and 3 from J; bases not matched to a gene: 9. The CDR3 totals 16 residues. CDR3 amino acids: CASSFASTSITDTQYF. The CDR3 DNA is TGTGCCAGCAGTTTCGCCTCGACTAGCATTACAGATACGCAGTATTTT.

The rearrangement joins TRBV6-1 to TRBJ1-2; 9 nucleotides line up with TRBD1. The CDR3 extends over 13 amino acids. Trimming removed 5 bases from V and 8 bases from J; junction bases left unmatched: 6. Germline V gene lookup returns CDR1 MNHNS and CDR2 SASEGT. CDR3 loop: CASSFDRGKGYTF. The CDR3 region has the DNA TGTGCCAGCAGTTTCGACAGGGGGAAAGGCTACACCTTC.

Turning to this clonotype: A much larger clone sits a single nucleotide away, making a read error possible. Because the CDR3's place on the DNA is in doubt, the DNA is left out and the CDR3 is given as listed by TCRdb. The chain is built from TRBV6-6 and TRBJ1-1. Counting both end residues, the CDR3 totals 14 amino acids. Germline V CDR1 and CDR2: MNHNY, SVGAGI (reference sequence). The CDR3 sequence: CAGSTSDAVAEAFF.

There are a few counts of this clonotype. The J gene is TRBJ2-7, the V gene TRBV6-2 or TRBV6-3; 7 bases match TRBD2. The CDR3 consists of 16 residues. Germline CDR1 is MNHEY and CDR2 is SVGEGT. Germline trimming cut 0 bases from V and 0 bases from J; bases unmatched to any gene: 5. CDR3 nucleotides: TGTGCCAGCAGTTACTCAGCGGGACTACCCTCCTACGAGCAGTACTTC. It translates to CASSYSAGLPSYEQYF.

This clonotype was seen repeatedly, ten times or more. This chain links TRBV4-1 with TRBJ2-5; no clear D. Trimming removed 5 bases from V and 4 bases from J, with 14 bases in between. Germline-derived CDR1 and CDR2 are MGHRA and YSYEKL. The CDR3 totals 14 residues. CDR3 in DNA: TGCGCCAGCAGCTCCGTAGGTGGGTTAGAGACCCAGTACTTC. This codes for CASSSVGGLETQYF.

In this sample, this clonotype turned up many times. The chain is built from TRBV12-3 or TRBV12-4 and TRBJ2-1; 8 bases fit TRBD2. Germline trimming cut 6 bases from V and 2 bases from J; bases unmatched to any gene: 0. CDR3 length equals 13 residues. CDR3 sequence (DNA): TGTGCCAGCAGGGGACTAGCCTACAATGAGCAGTTCTTC. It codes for CASRGLAYNEQFF.

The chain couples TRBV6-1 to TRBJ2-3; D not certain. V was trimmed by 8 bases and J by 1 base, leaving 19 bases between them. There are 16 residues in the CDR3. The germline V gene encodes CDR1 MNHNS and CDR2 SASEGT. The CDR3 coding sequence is TGTGCCAGCTGTGGAAACTTCTATTATGGCACAGATACGCAGTATTTT. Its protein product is CASCGNFYYGTDTQYF.